Following are 13 T cell receptor beta chains from one sample sequenced in a study of OX40 agonist ivuxolimab in advanced cancers. Data came from immunoSEQ multiplex PCR; TCRdb stores just in-frame clones and leaves some out. The table includes about 59,000 clones, approximately 91% detected once. This specimen was CD4+ or CD8+ T cells sorted from blood, taken in a trial of the OX40 agonist ivuxolimab. The source of these receptors is an adult with an advanced solid tumor such as melanoma, head and neck, liver or kidney cancer.

CDR3: CASRTTGVDSYEQYF. CDR3 bases: TGTGCCAGCAGAACGACAGGGGTGGACTCCTACGAGCAGTACTTC. The chain couples TRBV6-6 to TRBJ2-7; 8 nucleotides align to TRBD1. The CDR3 covers 15 residues. The V and J ends lost 6 bases and 0 bases, in that order; junction bases with no gene match: 7. Germline V gives CDR1 MNHNY, CDR2 SVGAGI (reference sequence).

This chain connects TRBV2 to TRBJ2-5; D call uncertain. This CDR3 is built from 14 residues. CDR1 is SNHLY and CDR2 is FYNNEI in the germline V gene. V was trimmed by 2 bases and J by 5 bases, leaving 12 bases between them. Here the CDR3 DNA reads TGTGCCAGCAGTGAACTGGCCTCTTGGGAGACCCAGTACTTC. Translation gives CASSELASWETQYF. The whole variable domain, filled in from reference TRBV2 and TRBJ2-5, reads EPEVTQTPSHQVTQMGQEVILRCVPISNHLYFYWYRQILGQKVEFLVSFYNNEISEKSEIFDDQFSVERPDGSNFTLKIRSTKLEDSAMYFCASSELASWETQYFGPGTRLLVL.

This rearrangement joins TRBV7-2 to TRBJ2-5; D possibly corresponds to TRBD2 (6 bases). V shed 5 bases and J shed 3 bases, with 16 bases lying between them. CDR1 and CDR2 (germline): SGHTA, FQGNSA. CDR3 length: 15 residues. The CDR3 nucleotides are TGTGCCAGCAGCAAAATCTCGACTAGAGAAGAGACCCAGTACTTC. Its translation: CASSKISTREETQYF.

Concerning this clone: One end of the junction fails to match germline, which may point to a read error. This chain links TRBV7-2 with TRBJ2-4; D unresolved. Germline values: CDR1 SGHTA, CDR2 FQGNSA. This CDR3 is 11 amino acids long. The DNA of the CDR3 is TGTGCCAGCAGCTTAGCGGGCCCTGGGCACTTC. It specifies CASSLAGPGHF.

CDR3 sequence: CASSRNRVAEAFF. The CDR3 coding sequence is TGTGCCAGCAGTCGGAACAGGGTCGCTGAAGCTTTCTTT. The V gene is TRBV6-6, the J gene TRBJ1-1; D is perhaps TRBD1 (6 bases). The germline V and J ends were trimmed by 5 bases and 6 bases, with 13 bases remaining between them. The CDR3 is made up of 13 amino acids. Germline CDR1 is MNHNY and CDR2 is SVGAGI (reference sequence).

This chain joins TRBV5-1 and TRBJ2-3; 8 positions match TRBD2. The CDR3 is 15 amino acids. Germline values: CDR1 SGHRS, CDR2 YFSETQ. V shed 4 bases and J 6 bases; nucleotides not matched to a gene: 10. This CDR3 reads CASSEPTAGEDTQYF. The CDR3 region has the DNA TGCGCCAGCAGCGAACCCACAGCGGGAGAGGATACGCAGTATTTT.

The V and J genes are TRBV4-2 and TRBJ1-3; D unclear. The ends were cut back, 5 bases at V and 5 bases at J, with 10 bases in the middle. The CDR3 extends over 13 amino acids. Germline assignment: CDR1 LGHNA and CDR2 YNFKEQ. The DNA of the CDR3 is TGTGCCAGCAGCGCCTTAGCTAGAAACACCATATATTTT. Translating it yields CASSALARNTIYF.

This clone was seen only once. The J gene is TRBJ2-7, the V gene TRBV18; the D is unclear. The CDR3 covers 11 residues. Germline values: CDR1 KGHSH, CDR2 LQKENI. V gave up 5 bases and J gave up 5 bases, with 7 bases separating them. The CDR3 loop reads CASSGVDEQYF. Written as DNA, the CDR3 is TGTGCCAGCTCAGGGGTGGACGAGCAGTACTTC.

The chain joins TRBV2 to TRBJ2-1; a possible D gene is TRBD1 (6 bases). The CDR3 has 15 residues. The germline V and J ends were trimmed by 6 bases and 7 bases, with 19 bases remaining between them. Germline assignment: CDR1 SNHLY and CDR2 FYNNEI. The CDR3 is CASSPRYFRGNEQFF. In DNA, the CDR3 is TGTGCCAGCAGCCCACGGTACTTCAGGGGAAATGAGCAGTTCTTC.

The chain's CDR3 is CASGTAYEQYF. As DNA, the CDR3 is TGTGCTAGCGGGACGGCCTACGAGCAGTACTTC. J is TRBJ2-7 and V is TRBV28; 8 nucleotides agree with TRBD2. CDR3 length: 11 amino acids. Germline CDR1 is MDHEN and CDR2 is SYDVKM.

The chain links TRBV5-1 to TRBJ2-1, with 10 bases lining up with TRBD1. Trimming at V came to 1 base and at J to 3 bases, leaving 1 base not matched to a gene. CDR3 length equals 15 residues. In germline, CDR1 is SGHRS, CDR2 YFSETQ. In DNA, the CDR3 is TGCGCCAGCAGCTTGAGGACAGGGGGCTACAATGAGCAGTTCTTC. Translation: CASSLRTGGYNEQFF.

The rearrangement uses TRBV7-9 and TRBJ1-2, with D tentatively TRBD1 (6 bases). The CDR3 has 16 residues. Germline-derived CDR1 and CDR2 are SEHNR and FQNEAQ (reference sequence). V lost 5 bases, J lost 0 bases, and 16 bases lay in between. The CDR3 spells CASSPTGTPTNYGYTF. Here the CDR3 DNA reads TGTGCCAGCAGCCCGACCGGGACACCTACTAACTATGGCTACACCTTC.

The chain recombines TRBV7-3 with TRBJ2-1; 7 bases fit TRBD2. After removal of 5 bases from V and 8 bases from J, the junction contained 6 bases not matched to a gene. This CDR3 comprises 13 residues. The germline V gene has CDR1 SGHTA and CDR2 FQGTGA. The CDR3 coding sequence is TGTGCCAGCAGCCAGACTAGCCGGGATGAGCAGTTCTTC. Amino acid sequence: CASSQTSRDEQFF. Full variable domain (rest looked up from reference TRBV7-3 and TRBJ2-1): GAGVSQTPSNKVTEKGKYVELRCDPISGHTALYWYRQSLGQGPEFLIYFQGTGAADDSGLPNDRFFAVRPEGSVSTLKIQRTERGDSAVYLCASSQTSRDEQFFGPGTRLTVL.